This is a list of T cell receptor beta chains from one sample in a study of vaccination effects on CD4 cells after COVID-19. Measured with immunoSEQ multiplex PCR; TCRdb has only the in-frame clones, and not every one. The sample records 20,000 to 25,000 clones, roughly three quarters being singletons. The antigens of these receptors remain unknown. Sequenced material: CD4+ T cells from PBMCs cultured with SARS-CoV-2 spike peptides, taken after COVID-19 vaccination. All receptors come from a human donor who received a COVID-19 vaccine. CDR3s include the opening cysteine and the closing phenylalanine or tryptophan. D genes are given only for firm matches. Rows may omit the clone size; those that give it use once, few, many or a size class.

j_call | d_call | clone_size | v_call | cdr3_nt | cdr3_aa
TRBJ1-2 | - | - | TRBV6-1 | TGTGCCAGCAGTGAAGCGACATACTATGGCTACACCTTC | CASSEATYYGYTF
TRBJ1-5 | - | once | TRBV5-1 | TGCGCCAGCAGCTTCACAGGGAGGCAGCCCCAGCATTTT | CASSFTGRQPQHF
TRBJ1-5 | - | - | TRBV2 | TGTGCCAGCAGGCTAGGGAGTAGCAATCAGCCCCAGCATTTT | CASRLGSSNQPQHF
TRBJ1-5 | - | - | TRBV24-1 | TGTGCCACCAGTGAGGGGGACCGTAGGGCCCAGCATTTT | CATSEGDRRAQHF
TRBJ2-1 | TRBD2 | - | TRBV24-1 | TGTGCCACCAGTGATTCGAGCGGGAGCTTGACGAATGAGCAGTTCTTC | CATSDSSGSLTNEQFF
TRBJ2-2 | - | - | TRBV12-3/TRBV12-4 | TGTGCCAGCAGTTTAATAGGGGAGCTGTTTTTT | CASSLIGELFF
TRBJ2-7 | TRBD2 | - | TRBV5-4 | TGTGCCAGCAGCTTGGGACTAGCGGGAACTCTGGAGCAGTACTTC | CASSLGLAGTLEQYF
TRBJ2-1 | TRBD1 | - | TRBV4-1 | TGCGCCAGCAGCCAACAGGACAGGACCTACAATGAGCAGTTCTTC | CASSQQDRTYNEQFF
TRBJ1-2 | - | - | TRBV10-2 | TGCGCCAGTTCGGCGGCGGCCTATGGCTACACCTTC | CASSAAAYGYTF
TRBJ1-5 | - | - | TRBV6-1 | TGTGCCAGCAGTGAAGATAGTTGGGAGGGGGTCAATCAGCCCCAGCATTTT | CASSEDSWEGVNQPQHF
TRBJ2-3 | - | - | TRBV5-1 | TGCGCCAGCAGCCAAGGGTCCACAGATACGCAGTATTTT | CASSQGSTDTQYF
TRBJ1-5 | TRBD1 | - | TRBV10-3 | TGTGCCACGGGACAGTTCAATCAGCCCCAGCATTTT | CATGQFNQPQHF
TRBJ1-2 | TRBD1 | - | TRBV5-4 | TGTGCCAGCAGCTCTCCGGGACAGAACCCTCTTGGCTACACCTTC | CASSSPGQNPLGYTF
TRBJ1-2 | - | - | TRBV19 | TGTGCCAGTAGTAACGAACCGATTGTCTGGGGGCGTGGGGATGGCTACACCTTC | CASSNEPIVWGRGDGYTF
TRBJ1-1 | TRBD1 | few | TRBV10-1 | TGCGCCAGCAGTGGGCTCGGACAGGCGAACACTGAAGCTTTCTTT | CASSGLGQANTEAFF
TRBJ2-3 | - | once | TRBV6-5 | TGTGCCAGCAGTTACCTTCGGGCCAGCACAGATACGCAGTATTTT | CASSYLRASTDTQYF
TRBJ2-1 | TRBD1 | - | TRBV6-5 | TGTGCCAGCAGCAGAGACAGGGCCCAGGGTGAGCAGTTCTTC | CASSRDRAQGEQFF
TRBJ2-2 | - | - | TRBV7-9 | TGTGCCAGCGTCAAGAGGACCGGCAACACCGGGGAGCTGTTTTTT | CASVKRTGNTGELFF
TRBJ2-2 | TRBD2 | - | TRBV6-8 | TGTGCCAGCAGCCCGGCTAGGACTAGCGGGAGGGATAACACCGGGGAGCTGTTTTTT | CASSPARTSGRDNTGELFF
TRBJ2-3 | - | - | TRBV21-1 | TGTGCCAGCTATCAAACTTTCAGGGGGCCGACAGATACGCAGTATTTT | CASYQTFRGPTDTQYF
TRBJ1-6 | TRBD1 | - | TRBV18 | TGTGCCAGCTCACCGGACAGGGGTTCACCCCTCCACTTT | CASSPDRGSPLHF
TRBJ1-3 | - | - | TRBV5-1 | TGCGCCAGCAGGGACGGGGGCCCTGGAAACACCATATATTTT | CASRDGGPGNTIYF
TRBJ2-7 | TRBD1 | - | TRBV18 | TGTGCCAGCTCACTTCGACCGACAGGGACCTACGAGCAGTACTTC | CASSLRPTGTYEQYF
TRBJ1-6 | - | - | TRBV14 | TGTGCCAGCAGCCGATTTTTGGGGGGCGCAGGGAATTCACCCCTCCACTTT | CASSRFLGGAGNSPLHF
TRBJ2-7 | TRBD1 | - | TRBV20-1 | TGCAGTACGGGACAGGGGGACGAGCAGTACTTC | CSTGQGDEQYF
TRBJ2-1 | - | few | TRBV5-1 | TGCGCCAGCAGCTTGGGGAGTGTTATGGATGAGCAGTTCTTC | CASSLGSVMDEQFF
TRBJ2-6 | - | - | TRBV6-5 | TGTGCCAGCAGTCGGCAGCCCTCTGGGGCCAACGTCCTGACTTTC | CASSRQPSGANVLTF
TRBJ2-5 | - | - | TRBV10-3 | TGTGCCATCAGTGAGGCAGGTTCAGAGACCCAGTACTTC | CAISEAGSETQYF
TRBJ2-2 | TRBD2 | - | TRBV30 | TGTGCCTGGAGTGTACTTGGGAGCGGGGGGGCCGGGGAGCTGTTTTTT | CAWSVLGSGGAGELFF
TRBJ1-6 | TRBD1 | - | TRBV27 | TGTGCCAGCACCTCTCTCGGGACAGGGTTGTCACCCCTCCACTTT | CASTSLGTGLSPLHF
TRBJ2-3 | - | - | TRBV5-1 | TGCGCCAGCAGAACAGGGTCCGGGGATACGCAGTATTTT | CASRTGSGDTQYF
TRBJ2-1 | - | - | TRBV5-1 | TGCGCCAGCAGCTTGCGTCCCGCGGGGATCTACAATGAGCAGTTCTTC | CASSLRPAGIYNEQFF
TRBJ2-3 | - | - | TRBV12-5 | TGTGCTAGTACGCGGGACCTCACTAGCACAGATACGCAGTATTTT | CASTRDLTSTDTQYF
TRBJ1-1 | TRBD1 | - | TRBV15 | TGTGCCACCAGCAGACAAGACAGGGACACTGAAGCTTTCTTT | CATSRQDRDTEAFF
TRBJ2-1 | TRBD1 | - | TRBV23-1 | TGCGCCAGCAGTCAAAGTCCAAGACAGGGTCCGGTCAATGAGCAGTTCTTC | CASSQSPRQGPVNEQFF
TRBJ2-1 | TRBD1 | - | TRBV6-2/TRBV6-3 | TGTGCCAGCAGTAGGGGGCGAAATGAGCAGTTCTTC | CASSRGRNEQFF
TRBJ2-1 | - | - | TRBV7-8 | TGTGCCAGCAGCTTAGTAAAGGGCCGTACGGAGCAGTTCTTC | CASSLVKGRTEQFF
TRBJ1-2 | - | - | TRBV30 | TGTGCCTGGATGGGGCAGGCTAACTATGGCTACACCTTC | CAWMGQANYGYTF
TRBJ2-2 | TRBD1 | - | TRBV2 | TGTGCCAGCAGTGATCTTCGGGACAGGGGAACAGGCGGGGAGCTGTTTTTT | CASSDLRDRGTGGELFF
TRBJ2-1 | - | - | TRBV7-2 | TGTGCCAGCAGCTTGGACAGTTTCAATGAGCAGTTCTTC | CASSLDSFNEQFF
TRBJ2-5 | TRBD2 | - | TRBV5-4 | TGTGCCAGCAACATTCCGGGGGGACGCCAAGAGACCCAGTACTTC | CASNIPGGRQETQYF
TRBJ1-5 | TRBD1 | - | TRBV19 | TGTGCCAGTAGCGACAGGGGGCGAGGCAATCAGCCCCAGCATTTT | CASSDRGRGNQPQHF
TRBJ1-6 | - | - | TRBV18 | TGTGCCAGCTCACCACCGAATTCACCCCTCCACTTT | CASSPPNSPLHF
TRBJ2-2 | - | - | TRBV7-2 | TGTGCCAGCAGCTTAGCCGGGGGAGACACCGGGGAGCTGTTTTTT | CASSLAGGDTGELFF
TRBJ1-4 | TRBD1 | - | TRBV18 | TGTGCCAGCTCCCCGGGACAGGGGAGGGAAAAACTGTTTTTT | CASSPGQGREKLFF